This T cell receptor (beta chain) was sequenced for a study of blood T cell repertoires in COVID-19. Across the whole study: Spain, Italy and the United States supplied samples that represented acute and convalescent COVID-19.

In the source study's methods: Scientists estimated how many nucleated cells there were by amplifying reference gene primers. Method: immunoSEQ multiplex PCR; TCRdb's copy keeps in-frame clones and lacks some. V, J and clone size are taken as reported in that table, and D and trimming were inferred from the DNA itself. Counted here are more than 85,000 clones, 75% to 95% occurring once; the ten biggest clones make up 4.2%. The CDR3 covers 14 residues. V lost 6 bases, J lost 0 bases, and 4 bases stayed unmatched. Germline lookup yields CDR1 SNHLY and CDR2 FYNNEI. V and J are TRBV2 and TRBJ2-7, with 8 bases aligning to TRBD1. This sequence was found in a man aged 18 to 30 with acute or convalescent COVID-19. The sample consisted of peripheral blood. In nucleotides, the CDR3 is TGTGCCAGCAGACCGGGACAGGCCTCCTACGAGCAGTACTTC. Its translation is CASRPGQASYEQYF.